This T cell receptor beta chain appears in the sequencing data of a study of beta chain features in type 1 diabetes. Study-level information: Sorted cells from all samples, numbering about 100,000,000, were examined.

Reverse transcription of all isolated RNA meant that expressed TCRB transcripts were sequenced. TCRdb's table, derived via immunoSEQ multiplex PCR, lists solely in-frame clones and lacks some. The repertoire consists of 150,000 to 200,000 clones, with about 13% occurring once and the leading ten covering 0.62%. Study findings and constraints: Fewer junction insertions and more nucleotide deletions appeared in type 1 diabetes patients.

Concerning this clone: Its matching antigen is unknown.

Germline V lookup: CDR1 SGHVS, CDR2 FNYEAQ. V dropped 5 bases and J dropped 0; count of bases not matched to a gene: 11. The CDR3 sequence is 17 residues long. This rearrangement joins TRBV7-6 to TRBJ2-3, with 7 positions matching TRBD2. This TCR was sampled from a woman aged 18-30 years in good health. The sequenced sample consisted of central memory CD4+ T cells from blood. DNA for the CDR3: TGTGCCAGCAGCCCTCGGCTAGCGGACACTAGCACAGATACGCAGTATTTT. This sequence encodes CASSPRLADTSTDTQYF.